The clone carrying this TCR beta chain appeared a few times. The antigen remains unidentified. 60 Vbeta and 13 Jbeta primers were used in PCR. Authors' analysis steps: About 10 million shared chains were among approximately 80 million unique TCR beta chains counted in a later analysis. Measured with immunoSEQ multiplex PCR; TCRdb has only the in-frame clones, and not every one. The D gene and trimming were derived from the DNA, and the V and J assignments and clone size from that table. The sample consists of around 110,000 clones, roughly 80% of them appearing once. CDR1 and CDR2 from the germline V gene are SGDLS and YYNGEE. This CDR3 contains 16 residues. V gave up 1 base and J gave up 2 bases; unmatched junction bases: 5. The data derive from a study of cytomegalovirus exposure and HLA in healthy donors. Overall study results and limits: Later findings reportedly placed an Asian-associated ancestry cluster below the approximately 670-donor mean for N-insertions. Analyzed later, most CMV-associated TCR beta chains appeared HLA-restricted.

The sample was PBMCs. The chain is built from TRBV9 and TRBJ2-3; 9 nucleotides match TRBD1. The sequence came from a man between 25 and 39 years old in good health and CMV-seronegative. This CDR3 is CASSVKGQGYTDTQYF. Here the CDR3 DNA reads TGTGCCAGCAGCGTAAAGGGACAGGGATACACAGATACGCAGTATTTT.